The 25 T cell receptor beta chains reported below all come from one sample, sequenced in a study of post-analysis software for immune sequencing data. Study results and caveats: Controls showed lower frequencies than patients for four to six TRBV segments, and TRBV5-6, TRBV5-1 and TRBV20-1 were among these.

Unique molecular identifiers tagged the TCR beta cDNA libraries. TCRdb analysed the PCR reads with MiXCR anew, one entry per CDR3 protein. The data show around 440,000 distinct CDR3 sequences, with over 35% seen just once and roughly an eighth held by the top ten. These TCRs are of unknown antigen specificity. Material: blood. The receptors were sampled from a girl aged 5-17 years with multiple sclerosis.

In its sample, this clonotype was seen a few times. J is TRBJ2-5 and V is TRBV20-1, with 7 bases lining up with TRBD2. Germline V gene sequence: CDR1 DFQATT, CDR2 SNEGSKA (reference sequence). The CDR3 sequence is 16 residues long. Losses at the gene ends were 0 bases for V and 0 bases for J; bases not matched to a gene: 7. Here the CDR3 DNA reads TGCAGTGCTAGAGAGTTCCAGCGGGATAACCAAGAGACCCAGTACTTC. This gives the protein CSAREFQRDNQETQYF.

Remarks on this clonotype: One end of the junction fails to match germline, which may point to a read error. The chain is built from TRBV29-1 and TRBJ2-7, with 8 bases aligning to TRBD1. There are 14 residues in the CDR3. Germline CDR1 SQVTM, CDR2 ANQGSEA. The CDR3 region has the DNA TGCAACGTTGGCCGGAGGACAGGGACCCTCGAGCAGTACTTC. Encoded protein: CNVGRRTGTLEQYF.

The V gene is TRBV11-2, the J gene TRBJ2-4, with D perhaps TRBD1 or TRBD2 (5 bases each). The CDR3 is 15 amino acids. Germline CDR1 is SGHAT and CDR2 is FQNNGV. Trimming cost V 2 bases and J 4 bases, with 12 bases left between them. The CDR3 spells CASSLLSGTKNIQYF. CDR3 bases: TGTGCCAGCAGCTTATTATCCGGGACGAAAAACATTCAGTACTTC.

In its sample, this clonotype was seen once. The chain couples TRBV28 to TRBJ2-5, with 7 positions matching TRBD2. The end of the DNA fits TRBJ2-7 better, so the J call may be wrong. Germline V gene sequence: CDR1 MDHEN, CDR2 SYDVKM. This CDR3 spans 14 amino acids. CDR3 loop: CASRRALAFYEQYF. CDR3 nucleotides: TGTGCCAGCAGGAGGGCACTAGCGTTCTACGAGCAGTACTTC.

V usage is TRBV4-1 and J usage is TRBJ1-4, with D hard to call. Between the trimmed V and J ends, which lost 0 bases and 3 bases, there was a span of 14 bases. The CDR3 consists of 17 residues. Germline V gene lookup returns CDR1 MGHRA and CDR2 YSYEKL. The CDR3 DNA reads TGCGCCAGCAGCCAAGAACCGGTGCGGGCAGCTAATGAAAAACTGTTTTTT. It specifies CASSQEPVRAANEKLFF.

Turning to this clonotype: One end of the junction does not line up with germline, which may come from a read error. This sequence joins TRBV5-1 and TRBJ2-3, with a weak D call TRBD2 (6 bases). The CDR3 extends over 16 amino acids. Per germline, CDR1 SGHRS and CDR2 YFSETQ. CDR3 nucleotide sequence: TGCGCCAACAGCTTGGGAAGCGGACCTAGCGCAGATACGCAGTATTTT. The encoded protein is CANSLGSGPSADTQYF.

Remarks on this clonotype: The junction differs from germline at one of its ends, possibly a read error. J is TRBJ1-5 and V is TRBV6-1; D might be TRBD1 (6 bases). CDR3 length equals 13 residues. Germline V gene sequence: CDR1 MNHNS, CDR2 SASEGT. The chain's CDR3 is CASSTGLWQPQHF. The CDR3 DNA reads TGTGCTAGCAGCACAGGGTTATGGCAGCCCCAGCATTTT.

This clonotype was recorded only once. This chain links TRBV9 with TRBJ2-3; 14 nucleotides agree with TRBD2. The CDR3 covers 16 residues. The junction had 4 bases not matched to a gene; V was cut back by 4 bases and J by 3 bases. CDR1 SGDLS and CDR2 YYNGEE come from the germline V gene. CDR3 sequence: CASSTRTSGRTDTQYF. CDR3 DNA: TGTGCCAGCAGCACCCGGACTAGCGGGAGGACAGATACGCAGTATTTT.

The chain combines TRBV7-2 with TRBJ1-5, with TRBD1 as a possible D gene (5 bases). This CDR3 contains 13 residues. The V end lost 5 bases, the J end lost 7 bases, and 12 bases lay between the germline ends. Germline lookup yields CDR1 SGHTA and CDR2 FQGNSA. CDR3 residues: CASSNQGGQPQHF. CDR3 coding DNA: TGTGCCAGCAGCAACCAGGGAGGACAGCCCCAGCATTTT. The full variable domain, in which reference TRBV7-2 and TRBJ1-5 provide the parts outside the CDR3, is GAGVSQSPSNKVTEKGKDVELRCDPISGHTALYWYRQSLGQGLEFLIYFQGNSAPDKSGLPSDRFSAERTGGSVSTLTIQRTQQEDSAVYLCASSNQGGQPQHFGDGTRLSIL.

This sequence joins TRBV6-2 or TRBV6-3 and TRBJ2-3, with D hard to call. This CDR3 comprises 14 residues. The V gene's germline CDR1 is MNHEY and CDR2 SVGEGT. Deletions cut 0 bases from V and 12 bases from J, with 16 bases between. In DNA, the CDR3 is TGTGCCAGCAGTTACTCGAATCCGGCCGCGGCACAGTATTTT. It is translated as CASSYSNPAAAQYF.

The V and J genes are TRBV29-1 and TRBJ1-1; 7 bases match TRBD1. CDR1 is SQVTM, CDR2 ANQGSEA, per germline. This CDR3 is built from 13 residues. Trimming cost V 6 bases and J 6 bases; bases outside gene matches: 10. The CDR3 DNA follows: TGCAGCGTACAGACAGGGAGGGTTGCTGAAGCTTTCTTT. Protein: CSVQTGRVAEAFF. Together with reference TRBV29-1 and TRBJ1-1, the CDR3 gives the full variable domain: SAVISQKPSRDICQRGTSLTIQCQVDSQVTMMFWYRQQPGQSLTLIATANQGSEATYESGFVIDKFPISRPNLTFSTLTVSNMSPEDSSIYLCSVQTGRVAEAFFGQGTRLTVV.

The chain employs TRBV11-3 and TRBJ2-1; 8 bases line up with TRBD1. Germline V gives CDR1 SGHNT, CDR2 YENEEA. V dropped 5 bases and J dropped 0; count of bases not matched to a gene: 3. The CDR3 covers 15 residues. CDR3 region: CASSRDRGSYNEQFF. CDR3 nucleotide sequence: TGTGCCAGCAGCCGAGACAGGGGCTCCTACAATGAGCAGTTCTTC.

The chain uses TRBV19 and TRBJ2-7, with D possibly being TRBD1 or TRBD2 (5 bases each). V was pared by 8 bases and J by 5 bases, with 25 bases between. The CDR3 has 16 residues. Germline values: CDR1 LNHDA, CDR2 SQIVND (reference sequence). For the CDR3, the DNA is TGTGCCAGTTCTACGGGGACGGACCCTCTTATCAACGAGCAGTACTTC. Translated, it gives CASSTGTDPLINEQYF. Variable domain in full (rest from reference TRBV19 and TRBJ2-7): DGGITQSPKYLFRKEGQNVTLSCEQNLNHDAMYWYRQDPGQGLRLIYYSQIVNDFQKGDIAEGYSVSREKKESFPLTVTSAQKNPTAFYLCASSTGTDPLINEQYFGPGTRLTVT.

The CDR3 spells CASSQVPVGSPLHF. The CDR3 bases are TGTGCCAGCAGCCAAGTACCAGTGGGTTCACCCCTCCACTTT. The chain joins TRBV3-1 to TRBJ1-6, with D uncertain. V lost 1 base to trimming and J lost 9 bases, with 10 bases between them. Germline V gene lookup returns CDR1 LGHDT and CDR2 YNNKEL (reference sequence). This CDR3 has 14 residues.

The chain recombines TRBV10-3 with TRBJ2-7; D uncertain. The CDR3 runs 11 residues. CDR1 is ENHRY and CDR2 is SYGVKD in the germline V gene. Trimming left V 11 bases short and J 2 bases short, with 10 bases between. The CDR3 is CAPYLPYEQYF. CDR3 in DNA: TGTGCCCCGTATCTCCCCTACGAGCAGTACTTC.

The J gene is TRBJ1-1, the V gene TRBV7-8, with D hard to call. The CDR3 totals 13 residues. V was cut by 2 bases and J by 3 bases, with 7 bases left in between. CDR1 SGHVS and CDR2 FQNEAQ come from the germline V gene. CDR3 in amino acids: CASSLSRYTEAFF. In nucleotides, the CDR3 is TGTGCCAGCAGCTTATCTCGGTACACTGAAGCTTTCTTT.

The V call is TRBV30, the J call TRBJ1-4; 10 positions agree with TRBD1. With 0 bases clipped from V and 11 bases from J, the junction kept 6 bases outside the gene matches. The germline CDR1 and CDR2 sequences are GTSNPN and SVGIG (reference sequence). The CDR3 extends over 14 amino acids. The CDR3 sequence is CAWSVGGTGAKLFF. Written as DNA, the CDR3 is TGTGCCTGGAGTGTAGGTGGGACAGGGGCGAAACTGTTTTTT. Based on the CDR3 plus reference TRBV30 and TRBJ1-4, the full variable domain is SQTIHQWPATLVQPVGSPLSLECTVEGTSNPNLYWYRQAAGRGLQLLFYSVGIGQISSEVPQNLSASRPQDRQFILSSKKLLLSDSGFYLCAWSVGGTGAKLFFGSGTQLSVL.

V is TRBV29-1 and J is TRBJ2-7, with unresolved D. Trimming removed 2 bases from V and 7 bases from J, with 9 bases in between. This CDR3 is built from 11 residues. Germline CDR1 SQVTM, CDR2 ANQGSEA. For the CDR3, the DNA is TGCAGCGTTGAACGCTTTGGGGAGCAGTACTTC. The encoded protein is CSVERFGEQYF.

This chain connects TRBV3-1 to TRBJ2-1, with 11 nucleotides matching TRBD2. Germline V lookup: CDR1 LGHDT, CDR2 YNNKEL (reference sequence). The CDR3 has 13 residues. Trimming removed 4 bases from V and 9 bases from J; junction bases left unmatched: 2. The DNA of the CDR3 is TGTGCCAGCAGCCGGCTAGCGGGAGGTGAGCAGTTCTTC. Translated: CASSRLAGGEQFF.

This clonotype was counted only a few times. This chain joins TRBV12-3 or TRBV12-4 and TRBJ2-7, with D tentatively TRBD2 (5 bases). V lost 3 bases and J 1 base, leaving 10 bases between the germline ends. This CDR3 spans 14 amino acids. DNA of the CDR3: TGTGCCAGCAGTTTGGCGGGTTTATCCTACGAGCAGTACTTC. Protein sequence: CASSLAGLSYEQYF.

This clonotype was observed a few times. The chain carries TRBV12-3 or TRBV12-4 and TRBJ2-1; TRBD2 matches 8 bases. V was pared by 5 bases and J by 9 bases, with 6 bases of the junction left unmatched. The CDR3 contains 13 residues. CDR3 DNA sequence: TGTGCCAGCAGTATGATAGCGGGACGTGAGCAGTTCTTC. It specifies CASSMIAGREQFF.

This clonotype turned up a few times. This rearrangement joins TRBV29-1 to TRBJ1-1; possible D gene TRBD1, 5 bases. Trimming left V 7 bases short and J 4 bases short, with 16 bases between. The CDR3 covers 13 residues. The germline V gene has CDR1 SQVTM and CDR2 ANQGSEA. CDR3 sequence reads: CSGDSGTGTEAFF. The DNA of the CDR3 is TGCAGCGGCGACTCAGGGACGGGCACTGAAGCTTTCTTT.

This clonotype was picked up a small number of times. The J gene is TRBJ2-7, the V gene TRBV12-3 or TRBV12-4, with 10 bases fitting TRBD1. The CDR3 spans 16 residues. V dropped 3 bases and J dropped 4; count of bases not matched to a gene: 9. The CDR3 region is CASSLVVGTGEYEQYF. The DNA of the CDR3 is TGTGCCAGCAGTTTGGTCGTCGGGACAGGGGAGTACGAGCAGTACTTC.

V usage is TRBV4-3 and J usage is TRBJ1-4; TRBD1 matches 9 bases. Per the germline V gene, CDR1 is LGHNA and CDR2 is YSLEER. The CDR3 runs to 16 residues. The V gene end was trimmed by 3 bases and the J gene end by 8 bases; junction bases not matched to a gene: 10. The CDR3 DNA is TGCGCCAGCAGCCAGGGGACCGGGACAGGGAAAGAAAAACTGTTTTTT. Its translation is CASSQGTGTGKEKLFF.

The chain combines TRBV7-2 with TRBJ2-5; 8 bases agree with TRBD2. Gene TRBJ2-7 matches the end of the DNA better, so the J call may be wrong. This CDR3 is built from 17 residues. Germline V gives CDR1 SGHTA, CDR2 FQGNSA. CDR3 residues: CASSDPAPGGSYSEQYF. The DNA of the CDR3 is TGTGCCAGCAGCGACCCAGCTCCGGGGGGGAGTTATTCCGAGCAGTACTTC.